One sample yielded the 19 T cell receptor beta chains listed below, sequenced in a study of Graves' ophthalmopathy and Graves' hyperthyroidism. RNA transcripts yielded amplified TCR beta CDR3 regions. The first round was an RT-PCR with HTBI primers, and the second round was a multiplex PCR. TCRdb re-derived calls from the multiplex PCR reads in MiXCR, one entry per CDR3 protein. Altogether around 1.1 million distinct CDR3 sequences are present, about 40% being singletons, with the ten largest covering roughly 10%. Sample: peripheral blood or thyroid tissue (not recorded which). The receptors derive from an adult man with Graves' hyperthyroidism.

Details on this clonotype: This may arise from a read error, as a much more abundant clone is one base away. CDR3 sequence reads: CASSRGPVNSPLHF. In nucleotides, the CDR3 is TGTGCCAGCAGCCGGGGGCCGGTCAATTCACCCCTCCACTTT. J is TRBJ1-6 and V is TRBV11-1; D possibly corresponds to TRBD1 (6 bases). V was cut by 5 bases and J by 7 bases, with 12 bases left in between. CDR3 length equals 14 residues. Per the germline V gene, CDR1 is SGHAT and CDR2 is FQDESV (reference sequence).

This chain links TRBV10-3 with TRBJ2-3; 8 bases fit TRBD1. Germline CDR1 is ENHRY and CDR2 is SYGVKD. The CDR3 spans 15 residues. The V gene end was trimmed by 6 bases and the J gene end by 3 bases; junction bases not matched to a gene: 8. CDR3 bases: TGTGCCATCAGAGACAGGGGCGCGGATACAGATACGCAGTATTTT. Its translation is CAIRDRGADTDTQYF.

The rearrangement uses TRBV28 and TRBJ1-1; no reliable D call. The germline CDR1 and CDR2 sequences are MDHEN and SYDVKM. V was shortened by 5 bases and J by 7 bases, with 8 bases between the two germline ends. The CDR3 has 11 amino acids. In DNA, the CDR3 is TGTGCCAGCAGTCGGTCCTATGAAGCTTTCTTT. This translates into CASSRSYEAFF.

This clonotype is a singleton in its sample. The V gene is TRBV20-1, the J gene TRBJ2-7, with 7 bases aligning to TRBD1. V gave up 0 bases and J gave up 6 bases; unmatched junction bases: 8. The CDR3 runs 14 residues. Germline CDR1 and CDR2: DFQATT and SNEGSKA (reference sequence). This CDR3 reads CSARETGSGAEQYF. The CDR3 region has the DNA TGCAGTGCTAGAGAGACAGGGTCAGGGGCCGAGCAGTACTTC.

The CDR3: CASSLDEGGTQYF. The DNA for the CDR3 is TGTGCCAGCAGCTTAGATGAGGGGGGTACGCAGTATTTT. The chain has TRBV7-2 and TRBJ2-3; tentatively, D is TRBD1 or TRBD2 (6 bases each). Germline loops: CDR1 SGHTA, CDR2 FQGNSA. The CDR3 totals 13 residues. V was trimmed by 1 base and J by 8 bases, leaving 10 bases between them.

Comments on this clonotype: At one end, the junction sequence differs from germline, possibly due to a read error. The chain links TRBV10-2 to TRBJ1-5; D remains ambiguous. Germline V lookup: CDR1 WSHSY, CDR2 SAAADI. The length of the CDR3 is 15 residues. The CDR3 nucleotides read TGTGCCAGCAGTGAGAGTTTTCAGGAGAATCAGCCCCAACATTTT. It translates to CASSESFQENQPQHF.

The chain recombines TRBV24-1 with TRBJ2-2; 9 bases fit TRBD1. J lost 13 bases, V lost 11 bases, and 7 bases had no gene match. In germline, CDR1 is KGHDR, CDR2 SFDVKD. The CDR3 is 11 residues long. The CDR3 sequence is CASSQDRGLFF. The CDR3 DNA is TGTGCCAGCAGCCAGGACAGGGGGCTGTTTTTT.

This chain's CDR3 is CSVEDRGAMGYTF. In DNA form, the CDR3 reads TGCAGCGTTGAAGATCGGGGGGCGATGGGCTACACCTTC. V and J are TRBV29-1 and TRBJ1-2, with a tentative D call TRBD1 (6 bases). Germline V gene data show CDR1 as SQVTM and CDR2 as ANQGSEA. Trimming took 0 bases from V and 8 from J, leaving 13 bases between them. This CDR3 has 13 amino acids. The whole variable domain, filled in from reference TRBV29-1 and TRBJ1-2, reads SAVISQKPSRDICQRGTSLTIQCQVDSQVTMMFWYRQQPGQSLTLIATANQGSEATYESGFVIDKFPISRPNLTFSTLTVSNMSPEDSSIYLCSVEDRGAMGYTFGSGTRLTVV.

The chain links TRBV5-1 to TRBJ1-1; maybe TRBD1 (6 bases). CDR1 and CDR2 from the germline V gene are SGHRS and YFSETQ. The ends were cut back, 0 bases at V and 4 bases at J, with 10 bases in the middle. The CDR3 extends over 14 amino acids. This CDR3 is CASSLDTGTTEAFF. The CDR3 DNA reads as TGCGCCAGCAGCTTGGACACAGGGACCACTGAAGCTTTCTTT.

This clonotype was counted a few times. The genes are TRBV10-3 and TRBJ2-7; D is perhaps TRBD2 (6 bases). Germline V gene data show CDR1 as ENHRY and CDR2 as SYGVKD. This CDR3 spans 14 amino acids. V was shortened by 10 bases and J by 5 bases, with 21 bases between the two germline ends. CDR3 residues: CASDSLRDSNEQYF. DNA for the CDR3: TGTGCCAGCGATTCGTTGCGGGATAGTAACGAGCAGTACTTC.

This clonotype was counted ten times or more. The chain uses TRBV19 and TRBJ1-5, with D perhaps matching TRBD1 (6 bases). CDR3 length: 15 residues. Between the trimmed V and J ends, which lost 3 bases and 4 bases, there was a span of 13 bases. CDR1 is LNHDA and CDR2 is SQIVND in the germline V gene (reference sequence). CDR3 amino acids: CASSIAAGANQPQHF. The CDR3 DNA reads TGTGCCAGTAGTATCGCTGCAGGGGCGAATCAGCCCCAGCATTTT. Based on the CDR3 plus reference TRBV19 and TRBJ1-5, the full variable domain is DGGITQSPKYLFRKEGQNVTLSCEQNLNHDAMYWYRQDPGQGLRLIYYSQIVNDFQKGDIAEGYSVSREKKESFPLTVTSAQKNPTAFYLCASSIAAGANQPQHFGDGTRLSIL.

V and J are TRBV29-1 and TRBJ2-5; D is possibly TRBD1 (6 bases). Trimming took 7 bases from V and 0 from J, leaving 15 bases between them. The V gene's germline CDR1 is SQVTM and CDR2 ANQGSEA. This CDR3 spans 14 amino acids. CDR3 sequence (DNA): TGCAGCGGGGGAAGGGGGATGTACCAAGAGACCCAGTACTTC. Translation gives CSGGRGMYQETQYF.

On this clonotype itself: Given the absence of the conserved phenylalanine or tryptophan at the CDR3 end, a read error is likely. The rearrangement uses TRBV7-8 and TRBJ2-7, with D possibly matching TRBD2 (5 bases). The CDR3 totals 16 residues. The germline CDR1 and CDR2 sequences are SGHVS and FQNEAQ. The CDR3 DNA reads TGCGCCAGCAGCCAAGATTGGGCTAGCAGCGCCTACGAGCAGTACCTC. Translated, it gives CASSQDWASSAYEQYL.

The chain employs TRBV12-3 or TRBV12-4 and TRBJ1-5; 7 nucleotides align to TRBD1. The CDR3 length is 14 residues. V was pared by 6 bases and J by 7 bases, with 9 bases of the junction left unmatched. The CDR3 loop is CASSFNRGGQPQHF. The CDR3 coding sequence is TGTGCCAGCAGCTTTAACAGGGGTGGCCAGCCCCAGCATTTT.

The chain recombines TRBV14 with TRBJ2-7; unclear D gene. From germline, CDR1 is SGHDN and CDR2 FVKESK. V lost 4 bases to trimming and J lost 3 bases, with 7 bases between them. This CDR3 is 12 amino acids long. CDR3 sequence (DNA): TGTGCCAGCAGCCTGTCTTGCTACGAGCAGTACTTC. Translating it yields CASSLSCYEQYF.

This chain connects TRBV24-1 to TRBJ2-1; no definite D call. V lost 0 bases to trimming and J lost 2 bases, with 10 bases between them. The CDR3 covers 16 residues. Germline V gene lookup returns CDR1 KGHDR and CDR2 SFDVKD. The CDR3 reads CATSDLKGNPYNEQFF. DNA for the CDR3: TGTGCCACCAGTGATTTGAAAGGGAATCCCTACAATGAGCAGTTCTTC.

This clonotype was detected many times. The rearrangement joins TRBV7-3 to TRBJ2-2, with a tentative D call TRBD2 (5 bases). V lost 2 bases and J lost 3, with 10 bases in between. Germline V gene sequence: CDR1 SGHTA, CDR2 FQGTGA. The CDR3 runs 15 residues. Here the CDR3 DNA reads TGTGCCAGCAGCTTATATCCGGAGGACACCGGGGAGCTGTTTTTT. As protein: CASSLYPEDTGELFF.

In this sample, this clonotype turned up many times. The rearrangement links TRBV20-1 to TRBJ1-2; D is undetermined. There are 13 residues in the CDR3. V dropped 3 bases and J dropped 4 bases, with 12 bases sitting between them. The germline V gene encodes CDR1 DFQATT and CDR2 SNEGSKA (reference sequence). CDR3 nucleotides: TGCAGTGCTAGGACTTCGACCGCCTATGGCTACACCTTC. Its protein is CSARTSTAYGYTF.

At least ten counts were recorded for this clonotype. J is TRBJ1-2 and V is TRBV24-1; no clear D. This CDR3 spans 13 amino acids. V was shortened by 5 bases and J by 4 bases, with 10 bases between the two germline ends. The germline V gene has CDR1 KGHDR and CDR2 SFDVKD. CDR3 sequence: CATSVGRSYGYTF. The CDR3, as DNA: TGTGCCACCAGTGTCGGACGGAGCTATGGCTACACCTTC.